Below are 23 T cell receptor beta chains sequenced from a single sample in a study of T cell repertoires in ileal Crohn's disease. Assay used: immunoSEQ multiplex PCR; TCRdb lists only in-frame clones, some missing. The sample holds just over 750 clones; roughly 71% are singletons and the top ten take about 13%. Sequenced: ileal tissue. Receptors were obtained from an adult with Crohn's disease.

The chain recombines TRBV6-1 with TRBJ2-1, with TRBD2 identical over 11 bases. This CDR3 comprises 16 residues. V lost 2 bases, J lost 7 bases, and 7 bases stayed unmatched. Germline CDR1 and CDR2: MNHNS and SASEGT. CDR3 nucleotides: TGTGCCAGCAGTGAATCGGTGCTAGCGGGGGGTAATGAGCAGTTCTTC. Protein: CASSESVLAGGNEQFF.

This sequence joins TRBV12-5 and TRBJ1-5; D is uncertain. The CDR3 covers 13 residues. The germline CDR1 and CDR2 sequences are LGHNT and FRNRAP. V lost 8 bases to trimming and J lost 2 bases, with 10 bases between them. Written as DNA, the CDR3 is TGTGCTAGTAGCGCTAGCGGCAATCAGCCCCAGCATTTT. This encodes CASSASGNQPQHF.

This clone appeared a few times. The rearrangement uses TRBV28 and TRBJ2-7; TRBD2 aligns across 11 bases. The J segment lost 6 bases and the V segment lost 6 bases, leaving 7 bases of the junction unmatched. CDR3 length: 14 residues. Per the germline V gene, CDR1 is MDHEN and CDR2 is SYDVKM. CDR3 nucleotides: TGTGCCAGCAGATTAGCGGGAGGGCAGGGCGAGCAGTACTTC. Amino acid sequence: CASRLAGGQGEQYF.

The chain joins TRBV10-3 to TRBJ2-7, with 8 bases that match TRBD1. With V trimmed by 5 bases and J by 3 bases, 3 bases remained unmatched. The germline CDR1 and CDR2 sequences are ENHRY and SYGVKD. This CDR3 has 13 residues. CDR3: CAISRTGNYEQYF. The CDR3, as DNA: TGTGCCATCAGTCGGACAGGGAACTACGAGCAGTACTTC.

The V call is TRBV6-4, the J call TRBJ2-1; 7 bases are a match to TRBD2. This CDR3 region has 14 residues. The J segment lost 6 bases and the V segment lost 6 bases, leaving 8 bases of the junction unmatched. In germline, CDR1 is MRHNA, CDR2 SNTAGT. This chain's CDR3 is CASRTSSSSNEQFF. CDR3 DNA: TGTGCCAGCAGGACTAGCTCTTCTTCCAATGAGCAGTTCTTC.

Written as DNA, the CDR3 is TGTGCCAGCAGCTCTGGACAGGCCAACTACGAGCAGTACTTC. Its protein is CASSSGQANYEQYF. V usage is TRBV7-9 and J usage is TRBJ2-7; 7 nucleotides match TRBD1. Germline V CDR1 and CDR2: SEHNR, FQNEAQ (reference sequence). CDR3 size: 14 residues. After removal of 4 bases from V and 3 bases from J, the junction contained 6 bases not matched to a gene.

V usage is TRBV5-1 and J usage is TRBJ1-1, with D perhaps matching TRBD1 (5 bases). V lost 4 bases and J lost 0, with 22 bases in between. The CDR3 is 18 amino acids. Germline loops: CDR1 SGHRS, CDR2 YFSETQ. The CDR3 nucleotides read TGCGCCAGCAGCGCGGGGGGGGAGGGGCTCCGTATGAACACTGAAGCTTTCTTT. As protein: CASSAGGEGLRMNTEAFF.

The chain recombines TRBV7-3 with TRBJ1-5; 8 nucleotides line up with TRBD1. With V trimmed by 4 bases and J by 0 bases, 23 bases remained unmatched. Germline V gene sequence: CDR1 SGHTA, CDR2 FQGTGA. CDR3 length equals 22 residues. The DNA of the CDR3 is TGTGCCAGCAGCTCGGAATCCTTAACGACAGGGGAGGGGGTTTATAGCAATCAGCCCCAGCATTTT. Its translation is CASSSESLTTGEGVYSNQPQHF.

The gene calls are TRBV6-1 and TRBJ1-2; D may be TRBD1 (6 bases). The CDR3 consists of 14 residues. Germline V gene lookup returns CDR1 MNHNS and CDR2 SASEGT. The V gene lost 4 bases and the J gene lost 6 bases, with 15 bases spanning the gap. The CDR3 DNA follows: TGTGCCAGCAGTGCGGTTAACAGGGCCCATGGCTACACCTTC. Translating it yields CASSAVNRAHGYTF.

The chain uses TRBV5-1 and TRBJ2-1, with 9 bases that match TRBD2. CDR3 length: 15 amino acids. CDR1 and CDR2 (germline): SGHRS, YFSETQ. Trimming at V came to 0 bases and at J to 4 bases, leaving 2 bases not matched to a gene. The DNA of the CDR3 is TGCGCCAGCAGCTTGGGCGGGGGGGGTTACAATGAGCAGTTCTTC. Its translation is CASSLGGGGYNEQFF.

This chain uses TRBV19 with TRBJ2-5; D is undetermined. Germline V gene sequence: CDR1 LNHDA, CDR2 SQIVND (reference sequence). This CDR3 comprises 13 residues. Trimming pared 5 bases from V and 3 bases from J, leaving 10 bases between. The CDR3 spells CASSRLVKETQYF. In nucleotides, the CDR3 is TGTGCCAGTAGTCGCCTAGTAAAAGAGACCCAGTACTTC.

This clone appeared a few times. The chain links TRBV21-1 to TRBJ2-1; the table's D call, TRBD2, was not checked against the DNA. TRBV21-1 is given as a pseudogene. The CDR3 totals 16 residues. DNA of the CDR3: TGTGCCAGCAGCCGAGCACTACACCATTCCGACAATGAGCAGTTCTTC. Encoded protein: CASSRALHHSDNEQFF.

This chain links TRBV5-1 with TRBJ1-4, with 9 bases identical to TRBD1. V gave up 4 bases and J gave up 8 bases; unmatched junction bases: 9. Germline values: CDR1 SGHRS, CDR2 YFSETQ. This CDR3 has 15 amino acids. The CDR3 loop reads CASSPGTGRQEKLFF. CDR3 nucleotides: TGCGCCAGCAGCCCAGGGACAGGGCGACAGGAAAAACTGTTTTTT.

As for this clone: At the DNA level, this CDR3 is encoded by other sequences in the same sample as well. The chain recombines TRBV11-2 with TRBJ2-7; D perhaps matches TRBD1 (6 bases). Per germline, CDR1 SGHAT and CDR2 FQNNGV. Trimming removed 1 base at V and 2 bases at J, with 9 bases between. There are 14 residues in the CDR3. The chain's CDR3 is CASSLAQGPYEQYF. The CDR3 DNA is TGTGCCAGCAGCTTAGCTCAGGGGCCCTACGAGCAGTACTTC. Looking up the rest from reference TRBV11-2 and TRBJ2-7 gives the full variable domain: EAGVAQSPRYKIIEKRQSVAFWCNPISGHATLYWYQQILGQGPKLLIQFQNNGVVDDSQLPKDRFSAERLKGVDSTLKIQPAKLEDSAVYLCASSLAQGPYEQYFGPGTRLTVT.

The genes are TRBV6-6 and TRBJ1-1; no firm D call. The V gene lost 2 bases and the J gene lost 5 bases, with 12 bases spanning the gap. This CDR3 region has 14 residues. CDR1 is MNHNY, CDR2 SVGAGI, per germline (reference sequence). The CDR3 region has the DNA TGTGCCAGCAGTTACCATCGAGGAGGGACTGAAGCTTTCTTT. Its protein is CASSYHRGGTEAFF.

This clone was observed a handful of times. The chain carries TRBV9 and TRBJ2-3, with 11 bases fitting TRBD2. Trimming at V came to 4 bases and at J to 10 bases, leaving 8 bases not matched to a gene. The germline V gene encodes CDR1 SGDLS and CDR2 YYNGEE. The CDR3 length is 14 residues. The CDR3 DNA is TGTGCCAGCAGCTCTGGGACTAGCGGTCTGTCGCAGTATTTT. Protein: CASSSGTSGLSQYF.

The chain has TRBV11-2 and TRBJ2-2; 7 nucleotides agree with TRBD1. After removal of 4 bases from V and 1 base from J, the junction contained 3 bases not matched to a gene. The germline V gene encodes CDR1 SGHAT and CDR2 FQNNGV. CDR3 size: 15 residues. The CDR3 nucleotides are TGTGCCAGCAGCTCGACAGGGCTGAACACCGGGGAGCTGTTTTTT. Translated, it gives CASSSTGLNTGELFF.

This clone turned up a few times. One end of the junction varies from germline; a read error may be responsible. J is TRBJ1-1 and V is TRBV5-4, with a tentative D call TRBD1 (5 bases). Germline lookup yields CDR1 SGHNT and CDR2 YYREEE (reference sequence). This CDR3 is built from 10 residues. The CDR3 spells CHQGYPEAFF. The CDR3, as DNA: TGCCACCAGGGTTACCCTGAAGCTTTCTTT.

This sequence joins TRBV2 and TRBJ2-7; unclear D gene. Germline V CDR1 and CDR2: SNHLY, FYNNEI. CDR3 size: 13 residues. V dropped 3 bases and J dropped 0 bases, with 6 bases sitting between them. Here the CDR3 DNA reads TGTGCCAGCAGTGACCTGAGCTCCTACGAGCAGTACTTC. This sequence encodes CASSDLSSYEQYF.

The chain is built from TRBV6-5 and TRBJ1-1, with D maybe TRBD1 (5 bases). V gave up 6 bases and J gave up 6 bases, with 17 bases separating them. The CDR3 is 14 amino acids. The germline V gene encodes CDR1 MNHEY and CDR2 SVGAGI. The CDR3 is CASSFHDRSAEAFF. CDR3 DNA sequence: TGTGCCAGCAGCTTCCATGACAGAAGCGCTGAAGCTTTCTTT.

The rearrangement uses TRBV27 and TRBJ1-1; 8 bases are shared with TRBD1. The V gene's germline CDR1 is MNHEY and CDR2 SMNVEV (reference sequence). CDR3 length: 14 residues. Trimming removed 4 bases from V and 4 bases from J; junction bases left unmatched: 5. This chain's CDR3 is CASSSPGQGTEAFF. In nucleotides, the CDR3 is TGTGCCAGCAGTTCCCCCGGACAGGGCACTGAAGCTTTCTTT.

The chain is built from TRBV6-1 and TRBJ1-2, with 8 positions matching TRBD1. The CDR3 covers 15 residues. The junction had 8 bases not matched to a gene; V was cut back by 7 bases and J by 1 base. Germline CDR1 and CDR2: MNHNS and SASEGT. The CDR3 protein is CASTRTGTVNYGYTF. DNA of the CDR3: TGTGCCAGCACGAGGACAGGGACGGTTAACTATGGCTACACCTTC.

This clone appeared a few times. The gene calls are TRBV7-9 and TRBJ1-1, with D possibly being TRBD1 (6 bases). Between the trimmed V and J ends, which lost 5 bases and 1 base, there was a span of 8 bases. The CDR3 contains 13 residues. Per germline, CDR1 SEHNR and CDR2 FQNEAQ (reference sequence). The CDR3 here is CASSRGANTEAFF. The CDR3 DNA is TGTGCCAGCAGCCGGGGGGCGAACACTGAAGCTTTCTTT.